The source of this T cell receptor (beta chain) is a study of blood T cell repertoires in COVID-19. The overall study: Researchers got acute and convalescent COVID-19 samples from the United States, Italy and Spain. Sources were T cells, B-cell-depleted T cells, or PBMCs; the material itself was cDNA or gDNA.

In the study's own analysis: How many nucleated cells were present was estimated from reference gene primer amplification. Here immunoSEQ multiplex PCR was the method, and the copy in TCRdb shows in-frame clones only, minus some. Clone size and the V and J calls come from that table; the DNA yielded D and trimming. The repertoire holds tens of thousands of clones, with 70% to 90% as singletons. CDR1 is LGHNA and CDR2 is YNFKEQ in the germline V gene. The CDR3 contains 16 residues. V dropped 4 bases and J dropped 6; count of bases not matched to a gene: 12. The receptor's source is a man aged 70 or older with acute or convalescent COVID-19. The specimen sequenced was peripheral blood. This chain joins TRBV4-2 and TRBJ1-2, with TRBD1 matching 9 bases. The CDR3 bases are TGTGCCAGCAGCCCTCCACCCGGGACAGGGTTCCATGGCTACACCTTC. Translating it yields CASSPPPGTGFHGYTF.